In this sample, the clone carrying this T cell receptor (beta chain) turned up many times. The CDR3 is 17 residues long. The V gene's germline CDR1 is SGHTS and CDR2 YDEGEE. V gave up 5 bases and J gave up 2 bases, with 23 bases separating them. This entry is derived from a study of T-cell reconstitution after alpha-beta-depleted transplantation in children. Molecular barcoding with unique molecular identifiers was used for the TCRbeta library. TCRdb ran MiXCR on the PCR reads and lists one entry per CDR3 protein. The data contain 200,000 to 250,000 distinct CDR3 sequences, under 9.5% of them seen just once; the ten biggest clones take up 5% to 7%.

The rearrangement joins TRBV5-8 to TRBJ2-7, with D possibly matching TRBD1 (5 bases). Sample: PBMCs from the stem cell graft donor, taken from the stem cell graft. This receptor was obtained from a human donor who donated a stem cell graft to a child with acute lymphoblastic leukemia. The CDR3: CASRVSQGAGSTYEQYF. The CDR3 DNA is TGTGCCAGCAGAGTCTCCCAAGGGGCAGGGTCTACCTACGAGCAGTACTTC.